These T cell receptor beta chains were read from a single sample in a study of vaccination effects on CD4 cells after COVID-19. These receptors have no known antigen. The repertoire was sequenced with immunoSEQ multiplex PCR; TCRdb's copy has only in-frame clones and lacks some. Among about 31,000 clones listed, roughly 81% were seen once. This material consisted of CD4+ T cells from PBMCs cultured with HCoV-229E spike peptides, taken after COVID-19 vaccination. Receptor source: a human donor who received a COVID-19 vaccine. Each CDR3 is given with its conserved first and last residue. The D gene is left open where the match is weak. Not every row has a clone size; where given, it reads once, few, many or a size class.

j_call v_call d_call clone_size cdr3_aa cdr3_nt
TRBJ2-7 TRBV4-1 TRBD2 once CASSHPTSGRYEQYF TGCGCCAGCAGCCACCCAACTAGCGGGAGGTACGAGCAGTACTTC
TRBJ2-1 TRBV5-1 TRBD2 once CASSLDPAGGLEQFF TGCGCCAGCAGCTTGGACCCAGCGGGAGGGCTTGAGCAGTTCTTC
TRBJ2-3 TRBV19 TRBD1 NA CARTGLADTQYF TGTGCCAGGACAGGGTTGGCAGATACGCAGTATTTT
TRBJ2-2 TRBV19 TRBD2 once CASSTLLAGGLGTGELFF TGTGCCAGTAGTACCTTGCTAGCGGGAGGCCTGGGGACCGGGGAGCTGTTTTTT
TRBJ1-2 TRBV18 NA once CASSPSGGAYVGYTF TGTGCCAGCTCACCCTCGGGGGGGGCCTACGTCGGCTACACCTTC
TRBJ2-3 TRBV3-1/TRBV3-2 NA few CASSQGRGRATQYF TGTGCCAGCAGCCAAGGCAGAGGTAGGGCTACGCAGTATTTT
TRBJ2-5 TRBV6-1 TRBD1 once CASSETGIGETQYF TGTGCCAGCAGTGAGACAGGGATAGGCGAGACCCAGTACTTC
TRBJ2-1 TRBV6-4 TRBD1 NA CASSVTTGNYNEQFF TGTGCCAGCAGTGTGACGACAGGGAACTACAATGAGCAGTTCTTC
TRBJ2-1 TRBV19 NA NA CASSIVGASREFF TGTGCCAGTAGTATAGTAGGCGCCTCGAGGGAGTTCTTC
TRBJ2-3 TRBV4-1 TRBD2 once CASSRGLAGVKTDTQYF TGCGCCAGCAGCCGGGGACTAGCGGGAGTAAAGACAGATACGCAGTATTTT
TRBJ1-1 TRBV6-5 NA NA CASSFLAQGNTEAFF TGTGCCAGCAGTTTCCTTGCACAGGGGAACACTGAAGCTTTCTTT
TRBJ1-3 TRBV5-4 NA medium-sized CASSTGGGASGNTIYF TGTGCCAGCAGCACCGGAGGGGGGGCCTCTGGAAACACCATATATTTT
TRBJ2-5 TRBV27 TRBD1 NA CASSLSRQGETQYF TGTGCCAGCAGTTTATCGAGACAGGGGGAGACCCAGTACTTC
TRBJ2-5 TRBV14 TRBD1 once CASSPLTGLRQETQYF TGTGCCAGCAGCCCCCTGACAGGGCTTCGCCAAGAGACCCAGTACTTC
TRBJ1-4 TRBV7-9 NA few CASSLDQATNEKLFF TGTGCCAGCAGCTTAGATCAAGCAACTAATGAAAAACTGTTTTTT
TRBJ1-3 TRBV6-5 NA NA CASTIVSGNTIYF TGTGCCAGCACTATAGTCTCTGGAAACACCATATATTTT
TRBJ2-3 TRBV9 NA NA CASSGEITDTQYF TGTGCCAGCAGCGGGGAAATCACAGATACGCAGTATTTT
TRBJ2-3 TRBV18 NA NA CASSPPARTDTQYF TGTGCCAGCTCACCCCCGGCGCGAACAGATACGCAGTATTTT
TRBJ2-1 TRBV3-1/TRBV3-2 NA NA CARKEWFF TGTGCCCGAAAAGAGTGGTTCTTC
TRBJ1-1 TRBV29-1 TRBD1 NA CSVGAAGTAAFF TGCAGCGTAGGGGCCGCCGGGACAGCAGCTTTCTTT
TRBJ2-3 TRBV7-6 TRBD2 once CASSRLAGGGDTQYF TGTGCCAGCAGCCGACTAGCGGGAGGGGGGGATACGCAGTATTTT
TRBJ2-1 TRBV19 TRBD1 NA CASTLGQGYNEQFF TGTGCCAGTACCTTAGGACAGGGATACAATGAGCAGTTCTTC
TRBJ1-5 TRBV19 TRBD1 NA CASTLRQGTNQPQHF TGTGCCAGTACCCTCCGACAGGGTACTAATCAGCCCCAGCATTTT
TRBJ2-1 TRBV4-1 TRBD2 NA CASSQVGTSSNEQFF TGCGCCAGCAGCCAAGTCGGGACTAGCAGCAATGAGCAGTTCTTC
TRBJ1-4 TRBV9 TRBD1 NA CASSVGTVSEKLFF TGTGCCAGCAGCGTGGGGACAGTGAGTGAAAAACTGTTTTTT
TRBJ1-2 TRBV18 TRBD1 NA CASSPDRASLYGYTF TGTGCCAGCTCCCCGGACAGGGCATCACTCTATGGCTACACCTTC
TRBJ2-1 TRBV11-3 NA NA CASSLGGSSVNEQFF TGTGCCAGCAGCTTAGGGGGTTCTAGCGTCAATGAGCAGTTCTTC
TRBJ2-3 TRBV5-1 NA NA CASSLVPSTDTQYF TGCGCCAGCAGCTTGGTACCCTCCACAGATACGCAGTATTTT